One and the same sample provided the 18 T cell receptor beta chains below, sequenced in a study of technical replicates of blood from a few donors. The repertoire was sequenced with immunoSEQ multiplex PCR; TCRdb's copy has only in-frame clones and lacks some. The sample yields over 85,000 clones, approximately 95% seen once. The sequencing sample was made of T cells isolated from PBMCs. The source is a human donor in good health.

This chain joins TRBV19 and TRBJ1-1, with a possible D match to TRBD1 (5 bases). The V and J ends lost 6 bases and 3 bases respectively, with 17 bases between them. This CDR3 is built from 15 residues. Germline CDR1 is LNHDA and CDR2 is SQIVND (reference sequence). The CDR3 region is CASSPRTSLDTEAFF. CDR3 in DNA: TGTGCCAGTAGCCCCCGGACAAGTTTGGACACTGAAGCTTTCTTT. The variable domain in full, with the rest retrieved from reference TRBV19 and TRBJ1-1, is DGGITQSPKYLFRKEGQNVTLSCEQNLNHDAMYWYRQDPGQGLRLIYYSQIVNDFQKGDIAEGYSVSREKKESFPLTVTSAQKNPTAFYLCASSPRTSLDTEAFFGQGTRLTVV.

The chain is built from TRBV13 and TRBJ2-1, with 11 positions matching TRBD2. The V gene end was trimmed by 0 bases and the J gene end by 6 bases; junction bases not matched to a gene: 1. The CDR3 is 15 residues long. Germline assignment: CDR1 PRHDT and CDR2 FYEKMQ (reference sequence). CDR3 residues: CASSLGGTSGNEQFF. For the CDR3, the DNA is TGTGCCAGCAGCTTAGGCGGGACTAGCGGCAATGAGCAGTTCTTC.

This rearrangement joins TRBV2 to TRBJ2-1; 8 nucleotides agree with TRBD2. V shed 4 bases and J 4 bases; nucleotides not matched to a gene: 9. The CDR3 is made up of 16 amino acids. Germline V gene data show CDR1 as SNHLY and CDR2 as FYNNEI. As DNA, the CDR3 is TGTGCCAGCAGTGCAGGGTCCGGGACTAGGTACAATGAGCAGTTCTTC. Translated: CASSAGSGTRYNEQFF.

V is TRBV7-2 and J is TRBJ2-7; TRBD2 might be the D (6 bases). The CDR3 spans 15 residues. Trimming cost V 1 base and J 1 base, with 11 bases left between them. Germline CDR1 and CDR2: SGHTA and FQGNSA. This CDR3 is CASSLGTGESYEQYF. The CDR3 DNA reads as TGTGCCAGCAGCTTAGGAACGGGAGAGTCCTACGAGCAGTACTTC.

The CDR3 here is CASSSQGAGTDTQYF. DNA for the CDR3: TGTGCCAGCAGCTCACAGGGGGCCGGCACAGATACGCAGTATTTT. The V and J genes are TRBV9 and TRBJ2-3; 9 bases match TRBD1. The J segment lost 1 base and the V segment lost 4 bases, leaving 4 bases of the junction unmatched. Per germline, CDR1 SGDLS and CDR2 YYNGEE. This CDR3 region has 15 residues.

The chain carries TRBV9 and TRBJ2-3; D call uncertain. There are 12 residues in the CDR3. Trimming took 4 bases from V and 3 from J, leaving 6 bases between them. Per germline, CDR1 SGDLS and CDR2 YYNGEE. In nucleotides, the CDR3 is TGTGCCAGCAGCCCCCCTACAGATACGCAGTATTTT. Residues: CASSPPTDTQYF.

The V call is TRBV2, the J call TRBJ2-5; D is perhaps TRBD2 (5 bases). CDR3 length equals 15 residues. Germline V gene sequence: CDR1 SNHLY, CDR2 FYNNEI. V was pared by 3 bases and J by 4 bases, with 15 bases between. The DNA for the CDR3 is TGTGCCAGCAGTGAGTCGCCTCTAGGAGGAGAGACCCAGTACTTC. It is translated as CASSESPLGGETQYF. Combining the CDR3 with reference TRBV2 and TRBJ2-5 gives the whole variable domain EPEVTQTPSHQVTQMGQEVILRCVPISNHLYFYWYRQILGQKVEFLVSFYNNEISEKSEIFDDQFSVERPDGSNFTLKIRSTKLEDSAMYFCASSESPLGGETQYFGPGTRLLVL.

The J gene is TRBJ2-1, the V gene TRBV6-5; D perhaps matches TRBD2 (6 bases). Trimming left V 5 bases short and J 3 bases short, with 11 bases between. In germline, CDR1 is MNHEY, CDR2 SVGAGI. This CDR3 has 14 residues. The CDR3 bases are TGTGCCAGCAGTAACACCGGGAGCTACAATGAGCAGTTCTTC. It codes for CASSNTGSYNEQFF.

Only one count was recorded for this clone. V is TRBV7-9 and J is TRBJ2-3; 7 nucleotides line up with TRBD2. Germline V lookup: CDR1 SEHNR, CDR2 FQNEAQ (reference sequence). The junction had 2 bases not matched to a gene; V was cut back by 4 bases and J by 1 base. CDR3 length: 14 residues. For the CDR3, the DNA is TGTGCCAGCAGCTCCGCGGGGGGCACAGATACGCAGTATTTT. It yields the protein CASSSAGGTDTQYF.

The chain recombines TRBV27 with TRBJ2-1, with D possibly matching TRBD2 (6 bases). With 6 bases removed from V and 4 bases from J, the gap between germline ends came to 13 bases. Looked up from germline, CDR1 is MNHEY and CDR2 is SMNVEV (reference sequence). This CDR3 comprises 14 residues. The CDR3 coding sequence is TGTGCCAGCAGCCCCGGGACTGATTACAATGAGCAGTTCTTC. Translated: CASSPGTDYNEQFF.

The chain uses TRBV18 and TRBJ1-1, with D perhaps matching TRBD1 (5 bases). The germline V and J ends were trimmed by 3 bases and 1 base, with 18 bases remaining between them. The CDR3 spans 17 residues. From germline, CDR1 is KGHSH and CDR2 LQKENI. DNA of the CDR3: TGTGCCAGCTCACCCGGGGGAAGAGTTTCATGGAACACTGAAGCTTTCTTT. Its translation: CASSPGGRVSWNTEAFF.

This clone was seen just once. The V and J genes are TRBV6-1 and TRBJ2-1, with TRBD1 matching over 10 bases. CDR1 MNHNS and CDR2 SASEGT come from the germline V gene. This CDR3 is built from 14 residues. V lost 5 bases, J lost 7 bases, and 5 bases stayed unmatched. The CDR3 nucleotides are TGTGCCAGCAGTATGACAGGGGGCTTAAATGAGCAGTTCTTC. Residues: CASSMTGGLNEQFF.

The chain employs TRBV2 and TRBJ2-3, with D perhaps matching TRBD2 (7 bases). Trimming shortened V by 4 bases and J by 3 bases, and 14 bases separated the two germline ends. Looked up from germline, CDR1 is SNHLY and CDR2 is FYNNEI. The CDR3 is made up of 15 amino acids. The CDR3 nucleotides read TGTGCCAGCAGTGTGGGGGGGGCGGGAACAGATACGCAGTATTTT. Translation gives CASSVGGAGTDTQYF.

The V and J genes are TRBV9 and TRBJ2-7; TRBD2 aligns across 8 bases. Germline loops: CDR1 SGDLS, CDR2 YYNGEE. This CDR3 is built from 15 residues. Trimming took 0 bases from V and 2 from J; bases not matched to a gene: 4. The CDR3 DNA reads as TGTGCCAGCAGCGTAGACGGCGGGAGGACCTACGAGCAGTACTTC. It translates to CASSVDGGRTYEQYF.

The chain employs TRBV29-1 and TRBJ2-1; D possibly corresponds to TRBD1 (7 bases). This CDR3 contains 13 residues. V was clipped by 7 bases and J by 6 bases, with 16 bases between them. Germline loops: CDR1 SQVTM, CDR2 ANQGSEA. This CDR3 is CSGGTDSTNEQFF. The DNA of the CDR3 is TGCAGCGGCGGGACAGATTCGACCAATGAGCAGTTCTTC.

The chain uses TRBV9 and TRBJ2-1, with D tentatively TRBD2 (6 bases). Germline CDR1 SGDLS, CDR2 YYNGEE. This CDR3 is 13 amino acids long. V was pared by 4 bases and J by 6 bases, with 11 bases between. CDR3 region: CASSSNSGNEQFF. The DNA for the CDR3 is TGTGCCAGCAGCTCGAATAGCGGCAATGAGCAGTTCTTC.

The chain recombines TRBV2 with TRBJ2-3; TRBD1 matches 9 bases. V was clipped by 10 bases and J by 4 bases; unmatched bases: 12. This CDR3 is 15 amino acids long. Germline assignment: CDR1 SNHLY and CDR2 FYNNEI. The CDR3 nucleotides are TGTGCCACCTCGGGACAGGGCCGAGGTTCAGATACGCAGTATTTT. Protein product: CATSGQGRGSDTQYF.

V usage is TRBV9 and J usage is TRBJ1-1; D is uncertain. V lost 3 bases, J lost 4 bases, and 13 bases lay in between. Germline CDR1 and CDR2: SGDLS and YYNGEE. The CDR3 is made up of 14 amino acids. In nucleotides, the CDR3 is TGTGCCAGCAGCGCTAAAGGAGGGAGCACTGAAGCTTTCTTT. This sequence encodes CASSAKGGSTEAFF.